This T cell receptor beta chain was sequenced in a study of blood T cells in healthy people across ages. Per sample, no less than 5 micrograms of total RNA were extracted. A second PCR, run for about 7 to 11 cycles, used a sample-barcoded 5' primer plus a J-beta primer mix. TCRdb reprocessed the 5' RACE reads with MiXCR, giving one entry per CDR3 protein. The sample consists of about 1.4 million distinct CDR3 sequences, roughly 59% of them appearing once. Regarding this clonotype: What it recognizes is unknown.

Study-wide results and limits: A conclusive naive versus antigen-experienced comparison was prevented by the unsorted PBMCs.

This TCR was recovered from a man between 18 and 29 years old in good health. The sample consisted of blood.

In DNA form, the CDR3 reads TGCGCCAGCAGCCAAACCGGGACACCCCACACCGGGGAGCTGTTTTTT. This encodes CASSQTGTPHTGELFF. V gene TRBV4-3 combines with J gene TRBJ2-2; D may be TRBD1 (6 bases). CDR1 and CDR2 from the germline V gene are LGHNA and YSLEER. This CDR3 region has 16 residues. Deletions cut 2 bases from V and 3 bases from J, with 13 bases between.